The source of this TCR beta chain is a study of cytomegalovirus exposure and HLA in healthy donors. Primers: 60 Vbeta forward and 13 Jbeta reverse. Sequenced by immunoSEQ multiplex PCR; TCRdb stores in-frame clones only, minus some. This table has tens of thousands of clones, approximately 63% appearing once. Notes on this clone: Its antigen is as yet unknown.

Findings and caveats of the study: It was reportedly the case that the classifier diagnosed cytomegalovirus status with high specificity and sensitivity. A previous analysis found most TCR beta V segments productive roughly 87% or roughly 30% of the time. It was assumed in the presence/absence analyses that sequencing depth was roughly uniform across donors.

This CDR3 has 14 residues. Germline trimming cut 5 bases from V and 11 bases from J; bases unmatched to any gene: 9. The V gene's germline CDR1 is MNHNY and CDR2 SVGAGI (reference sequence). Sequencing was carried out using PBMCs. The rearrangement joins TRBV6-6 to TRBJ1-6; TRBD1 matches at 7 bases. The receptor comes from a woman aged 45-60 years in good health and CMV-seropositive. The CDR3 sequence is CASSPDRAEAPLHF. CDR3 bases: TGTGCCAGCAGTCCCGACAGGGCAGAGGCACCCCTCCACTTT.